The clone carrying this T cell receptor (beta chain) was seen once. The data stem from a study of shared clonotypes between healthy human individuals. Original methodology: Junction-only sequences produced by ImmunoSEQ had no quality scores, so filtering differed. Produced via immunoSEQ multiplex PCR; TCRdb's table is partial and in-frame only. V, J and clone size derive from that table, while D and trimming were established from the DNA sequence. The data contain about 2.4 million clones, more than 85% of them singletons. In germline, CDR1 is GTSNPN, CDR2 SVGIG (reference sequence). V was cut by 2 bases and J by 8 bases, with 18 bases left in between. The CDR3 is made up of 14 amino acids.

The sequence was obtained from a man younger than 30 in good health. Some clones in this sample may be carry-over from other donors' samples. This chain uses TRBV30 with TRBJ1-2, with a possible D match to TRBD1 (6 bases). Sequenced sample: naive CD4+ T cells from PBMCs. Noted subset: CD45RA+ positively selected. In nucleotides, the CDR3 is TGTGCCTGGAGTAGGGGGGTGTCCTACGAGGGCTACACCTTC. It translates to CAWSRGVSYEGYTF.